Below, 4 T cell receptor beta chains from the same sample are listed, as sequenced in a study of tumor-infiltrating lymphocytes in primary liver carcinoma. Researchers generated TCR beta cDNA from about 500 ng of total RNA, relying on a constant-region primer. Three nested multiplex PCR rounds, a slightly modified ARM-PCR, produced the libraries for TCR beta. For around 9 cycles apiece, the opening two PCR rounds ran with TRBV1-TRBV30 forward primers and a C-beta reverse primer. TCRdb independently ran MiXCR on the multiplex PCR reads; one entry per CDR3 protein. The sample consists of about 120,000 distinct CDR3 sequences, approximately 71% of them appearing once. Joint extraction of RNA and DNA used 20-30 mg of bulk tissue that was unsorted. The specimen sequenced was tumor-adjacent normal liver tissue. The receptor source for this set is a woman aged 60 to 75 with primary liver carcinoma and hepatitis B virus infection.

This clonotype has a single count. A clone one base away is much larger, so this may be a read error. This chain joins TRBV7-9 and TRBJ1-2, with D perhaps matching TRBD1 (6 bases). V lost 4 bases to trimming and J lost 9 bases, with 27 bases between them. The germline V gene encodes CDR1 SEHNR and CDR2 FQNEAQ (reference sequence). CDR3 length: 17 residues. CDR3 residues: CASSSEGGLGRAYSYTF. In nucleotides, the CDR3 is TGTGCCAGCAGCTCCGAAGGGGGATTGGGCCGGGCTTATAGCTACACCTTC.

This clonotype was detected once. A single base separates this from a much larger clone, so it may be a read error. V usage is TRBV25-1 and J usage is TRBJ2-5; D not resolved. Germline V gene lookup returns CDR1 MGHDK and CDR2 SYGVNS. This CDR3 spans 13 amino acids. The CDR3 loop reads CTSSEYLRETQYF. The CDR3 bases are TGTACCAGCAGTGAATATCTGAGAGAGACCCAGTACTTC.

Judged by abundance, this clonotype is medium-sized. The chain combines TRBV11-3 with TRBJ2-1; the D is unclear. Looked up from germline, CDR1 is SGHNT and CDR2 is YENEEA. The germline V and J ends were trimmed by 5 bases and 6 bases, with 5 bases remaining between them. The CDR3 loop spans 11 amino acids. For the CDR3, the DNA is TGTGCCAGCAGCCCCCTCAATGAGCAGTTCTTC. Its translation: CASSPLNEQFF.

The table lists this clonotype with a count of one. Germline and junction disagree at one end, which may indicate a read error. This chain connects TRBV11-2 to TRBJ2-7; D call uncertain. Germline V gives CDR1 SGHAT, CDR2 FQNNGV. This CDR3 contains 14 residues. The CDR3 loop is CTSSLYKGPYEQYF. The DNA for the CDR3 is TGTACCAGCAGCTTATATAAGGGCCCCTACGAGCAGTACTTC.